This T cell receptor beta chain was identified during a study of cytomegalovirus exposure and HLA in healthy donors. Across the study: The Caucasian-associated ancestry cluster contained approximately 81% of the 300 to 450 genotyped donors.

Points from the study as a whole: Judged likely to be a sequencing artifact was a cluster of highly shared sequence variants.

PCR primers comprised 60 Vbeta and 13 Jbeta primers. The table came from immunoSEQ multiplex PCR; TCRdb's copy has only in-frame clones and leaves some out. The sample lists approximately 110,000 clones, more than 75% occurring once. Germline loops: CDR1 SGHAT, CDR2 FQNNGV. The CDR3 totals 17 residues. Unmatched junction bases numbered 16, after V lost 4 bases and J lost 10 bases. On this clone itself: Its target is not known.

The receptor's source is a man between 40 and 49 years old in good health and CMV-seronegative. What was sequenced was PBMCs. The genes are TRBV11-2 and TRBJ2-2; TRBD1 agrees at 9 bases. CDR3 region: CASSSLTLGTGPEELFF. Here the CDR3 DNA reads TGTGCCAGCAGCTCCCTTACCCTGGGGACAGGGCCAGAGGAGCTGTTTTTT.